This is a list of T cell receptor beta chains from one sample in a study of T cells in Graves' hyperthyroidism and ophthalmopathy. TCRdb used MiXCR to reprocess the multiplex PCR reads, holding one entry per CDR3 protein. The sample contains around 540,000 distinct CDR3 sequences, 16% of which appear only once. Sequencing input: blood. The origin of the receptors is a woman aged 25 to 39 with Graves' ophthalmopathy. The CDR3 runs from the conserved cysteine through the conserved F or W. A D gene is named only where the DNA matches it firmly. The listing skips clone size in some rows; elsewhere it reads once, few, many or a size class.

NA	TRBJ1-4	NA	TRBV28	CASSLGSSTNEKLFF	TGTGCCAGCAGTTTGGGCAGCTCAACTAATGAAAAACTGTTTTTT
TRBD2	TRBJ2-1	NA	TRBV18	CASSTETSGSSYNEQFF	TGTGCCAGCTCAACCGAGACTAGCGGGAGTTCCTACAATGAGCAGTTCTTC
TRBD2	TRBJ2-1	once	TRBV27	CASSLSLGTSGLSNEQFF	TGTGCCAGCAGTTTATCCCTGGGGACTAGCGGTCTCTCCAATGAGCAGTTCTTC
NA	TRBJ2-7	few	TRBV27	CASSLSGLSEQYF	TGTGCCAGCAGTTTATCTGGCTTGTCCGAGCAGTACTTC
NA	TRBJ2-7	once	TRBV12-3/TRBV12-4	CASSFVRRIYEQYF	TGTGCCAGCAGTTTTGTTCGGCGAATCTACGAGCAGTACTTC
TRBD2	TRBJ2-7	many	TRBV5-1	CASSLAEAGGGYEQYF	TGCGCCAGCAGCTTGGCCGAAGCGGGAGGTGGATACGAGCAGTACTTC
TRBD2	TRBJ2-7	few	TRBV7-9	CASSLRPGTSGSSYEQYF	TGTGCCAGCAGTTTAAGACCCGGGACTAGCGGGAGCTCCTACGAGCAGTACTTC
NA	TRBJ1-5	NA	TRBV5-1	CASTQTDGEWEPQHF	TGCGCCAGCACCCAAACGGACGGCGAGTGGGAGCCCCAGCATTTT
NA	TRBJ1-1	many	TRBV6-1	CASSEWPAGGAFF	TGTGCCAGCAGTGAATGGCCAGCGGGAGGAGCTTTCTTT
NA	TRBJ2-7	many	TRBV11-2	CASSLGVWQYF	TGTGCCAGCAGCCTGGGCGTATGGCAGTACTTC
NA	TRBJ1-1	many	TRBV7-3	CASSRRGGYTEAFF	TGTGCCAGCAGCCGGCGAGGGGGGTACACTGAAGCTTTCTTT
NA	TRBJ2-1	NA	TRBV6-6	CASSYSKSLEQFF	TGTGCCAGCAGTTACTCGAAGTCCCTTGAGCAGTTCTTC
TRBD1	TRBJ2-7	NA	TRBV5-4	CASSPSRLQGASYEQYF	TGTGCCAGCAGCCCCAGCCGATTACAGGGGGCATCCTACGAGCAGTACTTC
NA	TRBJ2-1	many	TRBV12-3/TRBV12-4	CASSFGQRDNEQFF	TGTGCCAGCAGTTTTGGGCAGCGGGACAATGAGCAGTTCTTC
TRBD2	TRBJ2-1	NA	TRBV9	CASSITGLAGGSSYNEQFF	TGTGCCAGCAGCATCACGGGACTAGCGGGAGGGAGCTCCTACAATGAGCAGTTCTTC
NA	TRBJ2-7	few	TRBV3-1	CASTQRGYEQYF	TGTGCCAGCACCCAAAGGGGCTACGAGCAGTACTTC
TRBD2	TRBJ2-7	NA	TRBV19	CASSTRGYAYEQYF	TGTGCCAGTAGTACGCGGGGGTATGCCTACGAGCAGTACTTC
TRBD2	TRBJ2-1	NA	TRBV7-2	CASSLASLAGAPSYNEQFF	TGTGCCAGCAGCTTAGCGAGTCTAGCGGGAGCCCCCTCCTACAATGAGCAGTTCTTC
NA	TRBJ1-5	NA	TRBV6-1	CATQGWEDYSNQPQHF	TGTGCCACCCAGGGGTGGGAGGACTATAGCAATCAGCCCCAGCATTTT
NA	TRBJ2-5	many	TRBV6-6	CASSYTGNQETQYF	TGTGCCAGCAGTTACACAGGGAACCAAGAGACCCAGTACTTC
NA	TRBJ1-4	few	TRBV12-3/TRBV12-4	CASSLGSGLLFF	TGTGCCAGCAGTTTAGGCTCGGGGCTCCTGTTTTTT
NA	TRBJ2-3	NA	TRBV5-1	CASSPGNRLDTQYF	TGCGCCAGCAGCCCGGGGAACAGGTTAGATACGCAGTATTTT
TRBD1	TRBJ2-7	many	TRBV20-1	CSAMDRLGLGGVYEQYF	TGCAGTGCTATGGACAGGCTGGGTCTTGGTGGGGTTTACGAGCAGTACTTC
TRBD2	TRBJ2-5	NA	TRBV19	CASSIGRGGSETQYF	TGTGCCAGTAGTATCGGTCGGGGGGGTTCGGAGACCCAGTACTTC
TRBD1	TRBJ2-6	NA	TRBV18	CASSPPTGVFSGANVLTF	TGTGCCAGCTCACCACCGACAGGGGTATTTTCTGGGGCCAACGTCCTGACTTTC
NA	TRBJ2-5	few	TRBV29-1	CSVERQETQYF	TGCAGCGTTGAGAGGCAAGAGACCCAGTACTTC
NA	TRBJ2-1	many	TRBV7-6	CASSLDPNDEQFF	TGTGCCAGCAGCTTAGATCCTAACGATGAGCAGTTCTTC
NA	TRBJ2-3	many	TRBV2	CASTGTFIDTQYF	TGTGCCAGCACCGGGACATTCATAGATACGCAGTATTTT
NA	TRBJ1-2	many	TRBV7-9	CASSLSGDGYTF	TGTGCCAGCAGCTTAAGTGGGGACGGCTACACCTTC
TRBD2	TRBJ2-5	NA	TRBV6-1	CASKSGRIGGQETQYF	TGTGCCAGCAAAAGCGGGAGGATTGGAGGCCAAGAGACCCAGTACTTC